This T cell receptor beta chain stems from a study of cytomegalovirus exposure and HLA in healthy donors (dated by TCRdb to 2017 to 2019). Context from the whole study: In an earlier analysis of roughly 500 of the donors, 250 to 350 Gb of sequence data and approximately 100 million unique TCR beta sequences from 150 million to 200 million T cells were reported. Alongside the repertoire data, information on donor age, sex, ethnicity and CMV serostatus was compiled. Because of strong linkage in the cohort, roughly five DR-DQ haplotypes were treated as single units for association and clustering. Among 398 genotyped donors of the cohort, an average of around 250,000 unique TCR beta nucleotide sequences was sequenced per donor, of which about 19% were non-productive. The study aimed to test whether signatures of past pathogen exposure could be identified by cataloging public T cell receptors. An early release covering approximately 600 HLA-typed donors comprised about 300 gigabases of sequencing data and 85 million or so unique TCR sequences. Along with the roughly 670-subject first cohort, a separate validation cohort of more than 90 different subjects was used. All discovery cohort repertoires had been generated using a single sequencing platform. To decide whether each TCR beta V gene segment behaved as functional or pseudogenic, an earlier analysis of approximately 620 of the donors relied on high-throughput TCR beta sequencing. In the later analysis, no new phenotypic data were used to find candidate immune exposures; instead, reliance was placed on TCR beta sequences and their occurrence across donors. A later genetic analysis used genome-wide SNP genotypes for about 60% of the 666 donors, treating that subset as a discovery cohort. The study profiled the T cell repertoires of under 700 subjects by immunosequencing and related them to cytomegalovirus serostatus. Typing coverage varied by locus: roughly 629-640 donors for A, B, C, DRB1 and DQB1; around 560 for DQA1; around 570 for DPA1; 450 to 480 for DPB1. HLA typing covered class I and class II loci at four-digit resolution. Of the roughly 420 genotyped donors, over 80% were placed in the genetic ancestry cluster associated with self-reported Caucasian donors. To predict cytomegalovirus infection status, the study combined high-throughput TCR immunosequencing, statistical association of individual TCRs with disease status, and machine learning. A later analysis re-analyzed previously published TCR beta repertoires from several hundred donors and added high-resolution HLA genotyping to study TCR occurrence patterns. Broad study findings and their caveats: For the cohort, immune exposure information was limited to CMV serostatus. Most TCR sequences were observed very rarely across donors, whereas some public TCRs were present in many individuals. The cohort was sequenced for TCR beta chains only, and without alpha or paired-chain data the features that could be detected were limited. Most CMV-associated TCR beta chains appeared to be HLA-restricted in a later analysis, and the HLA associations seemed to be driven largely by CMV exposure. Compared with equally common non-associated chains, HLA-associated TCR beta chains in a later analysis were more clonally expanded and had lower generation probabilities. Some IMGT-functional V segments, including TRBV6-2 and TRBV6-3, could not be distinguished by the 87-base-pair reads and were therefore excluded. The authors suggested that the approach could potentially be extended to other disease states and immunological phenotypes. A total of 150 to 200 TCR beta chains were listed by the study as associated with cytomegalovirus. Broadly in line with IMGT annotations, most TCR beta V segments showed up in productive rearrangements about 87% or about 30% of the time in an earlier analysis of some 590 of the donors. A further reported finding was that TCR beta sequences accurately predicted the HLA-A and HLA-B alleles for most subjects in the first cohort. A cluster of highly shared sequence variants was judged likely to be a technical artifact of the sequencing pipeline. In a later analysis, several top co-occurrence clusters were reported to appear linked to parvovirus B19, influenza, CMV and Epstein-Barr virus. Correlated functional status among segregating V segments might reflect linkage disequilibrium, but an unknown experimental factor could not be ruled out. The classifier was reported to diagnose cytomegalovirus status with high specificity and sensitivity in both the original and validation cohorts. In a later analysis, TCR association rates were found to vary across HLA loci, with the most associated TCRs seen for DRB1 alleles and the fewest for HLA-C alleles. Because counts were too low, around 18 rarely observed V segments, including chromosome 9 orphons, were left out of the earlier analysis of about 620 of the donors. Strong co-occurrence of HLA alleles, especially DR and DQ, made assigning TCR associations to individual alleles difficult. According to a later genetic analysis, donors in an Asian-associated ancestry cluster had fewer N-insertions in productive TCRs than the approximately 630-donor mean. In a later analysis, 16,951 TCR beta sequences were associated with specific HLA alleles at a false discovery rate of 0.05. Roughly uniform sequencing depth across donors was assumed in presence/absence analyses, although this assumption may not hold. V-gene and J-gene trimming of TCR beta chains was associated with a missense DCLRE1C variant in a later genetic analysis, and the association was replicated in an independent cohort. In vitro tests confirmed that a few of the cytomegalovirus-associated TCR beta chains recognize cytomegalovirus antigens. Because HLA typing was unavailable for some donors at each locus, only the typed subset was used in association tests.

Notes on this clone: The specificity of this receptor is unknown. Within one base of it there is no much larger clone, and no base qualities were kept.

In total, approximately 700 healthy bone marrow donors made up the cohort. Cohort members were all nominally healthy when sampled, although unrecorded immune exposures were likely present. The donor was CMV seropositive and was included in the group of 250 to 300 seropositive cohort members. Every donor gave a peripheral blood sample, and the peripheral blood mononuclear cells from that sample were used for TCR beta sequencing. The Qiagen DNeasy Blood Extraction Kit was used to extract genomic DNA from the blood cell samples. CDR1 and CDR2 are drawn from the germline V gene (reference sequence): MNHEY, SMNVEV. From its cysteine to its phenylalanine, the CDR3 spans 11 amino acids. Just the 33-base CDR3 DNA is kept, in frame starting at base 1. V is pared back by 7 bases and J by 9 bases, with 12 bases lying between the germline termini. Library prep was done by the immunoSEQ multiplex PCR assay. The multiplex PCR relied on a mix of 60 forward primers for TCR Vbeta segments and 13 reverse primers for TCR Jbeta segments. Amplification of the CDR3 region of rearranged TCR beta genes was performed with a multiplex PCR assay on genomic DNA. The Illumina HiSeq System was used to sequence the amplified TCR beta libraries as 87-base-pair reads. The original pipeline was this. A later analysis counted tens of millions of unique TCR beta chains across the 650 to 700 repertoires, and 10 million to 11 million of these chains were shared by at least two donors. To remove PCR and sequencing errors, raw reads were error-corrected and collapsed into unique sequences using a nearest-neighbor algorithm that merged closely related sequences. To assign V, D and J gene segments, CDR3 sequences were aligned to IMGT reference sequences. For a sequence to be retained, at least a six-nucleotide match to both a V gene segment and a J gene segment was required. A rearrangement was called productive if the CDR3 had no stop codons and remained in frame with V and J, and every other rearrangement was called non-productive. CDR3 was defined by IMGT convention, running from the second conserved V-encoded cysteine to the conserved J-encoded phenylalanine. In an earlier analysis of 587 of the donors, sequences lacking an unambiguous match to a single V gene segment were excluded. An earlier analysis of just under 600 of the donors called V segments functional above 56.7% productive rearrangements and segregating when the between-donor standard deviation exceeded 5%. A statistical classification framework was built for diagnosing cytomegalovirus status from the catalog of TCR beta chain sequences. In a later analysis, TCR nucleotide sequences were compared against IMGT/GENE-DB human TR gene sequences so that V and J genes could be assigned. Using the TCRdist pipeline, a later analysis assigned CDR3 sequences along with most-parsimonious VDJ recombination scenarios. In a later analysis, each TCR beta chain was defined by its CDR3 amino acid sequence together with its V-gene family, and reads without a unique V-gene family were excluded. A later analysis removed 450 to 600 highly shared, low-generation-probability nucleotide sequences to deal with suspected cross-contamination and a sequencing artifact. In a later analysis, a clonal expansion index was calculated for each public chain from normalized within-repertoire ranks of inferred template counts. Generation probabilities in a later analysis came from a VDJ recombination model fitted to out-of-frame rearrangements, and those results were checked against IGoR. In a later analysis, TCR-TCR, TCR-HLA and TCR-CMV co-occurrence was scored with hypergeometric tests, and a repertoire-size bias correction was applied to TCR pairs. In a later analysis, false discovery rates were estimated by permuting HLA or CMV assignments 20 times. In a later analysis, co-occurring TCRs were grouped using DBSCAN, with TCRdist sequence similarity added in when clustering inside HLA-allele-positive subsets. Repertoires with fewer than 30,000 or more than 120,000 public chains were left out of co-occurrence clustering, as were a handful of repertoires with anomalous nucleotide sharing. The table comes from immuneACCESS by way of TCRdb, which keeps in-frame sequences with V and J called. Part of the clones is missing from these tables; in studies checked, under half for an unresolved V gene and the rest for unknown reasons. V and J calls and clone size are copied from that table; D and trimming were computed from the DNA. Within this sample are roughly 150,000 clones, with 65% to 70% of them counted one time only. Of the sample, about 10% is held by the ten largest clones.

The chain employs TRBV27 and TRBJ1-1, and possibly TRBD1, on 5 matching bases. This receptor was identified in a young man in good health and CMV-seropositive. The sequenced material came from PBMCs. This receptor has the CDR3 CASNQGYQAFF. In nucleotides, the sequence is TGTGCCAGCAATCAGGGTTACCAAGCTTTCTTT.